This TCR beta chain was obtained from a study of liver allograft versus peripheral blood T cells (dated by TCRdb to 2020 to 2022). With regard to the full study: In liver transplant recipients, the study looked at T cell receptor repertoires in the peripheral blood and set them against the repertoires found within the transplanted livers.

TCRdb lists the instrument as Illumina MiSeq. TCRdb applied fastp at Q25 and MiXCR to the public reads, then kept only in-frame beta chains. Duplicate CDR3 protein sequences are folded into a single record with the most common DNA and genes. The sample data list around 970 distinct CDR3 sequences, and about 15% of these were observed just once. The ten top clones hold roughly 15% of the sample. All receptors derive from a human patient who had a liver transplant. Some T cells present after a transplant may be cells of the graft donor.

Within the sample, this clonotype is large (0.1 to 1%). V gene TRBV6-5 combines with J gene TRBJ1-2; 9 bases fit TRBD1. CDR1 MNHEY and CDR2 SVGAGI come from the germline V gene. The J segment lost 6 bases and the V segment lost 2 bases, leaving 7 bases of the junction unmatched. The CDR3 extends over 15 amino acids. The CDR3 bases are TGTGCCAGCAGTTACGGTCTTTGGACAGGGGATGGCTACACCTTC. Protein: CASSYGLWTGDGYTF.